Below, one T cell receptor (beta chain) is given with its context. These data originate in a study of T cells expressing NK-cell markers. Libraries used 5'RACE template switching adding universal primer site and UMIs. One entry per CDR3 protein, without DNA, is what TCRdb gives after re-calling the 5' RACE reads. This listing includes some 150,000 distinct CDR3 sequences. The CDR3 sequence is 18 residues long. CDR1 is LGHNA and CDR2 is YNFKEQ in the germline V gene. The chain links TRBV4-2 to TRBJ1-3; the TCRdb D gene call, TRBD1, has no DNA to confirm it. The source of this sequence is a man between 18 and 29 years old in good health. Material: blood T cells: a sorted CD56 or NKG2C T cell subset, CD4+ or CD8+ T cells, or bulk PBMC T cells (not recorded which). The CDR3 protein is CASSQEESKGGFGNTIYF.